A selection of T cell receptor beta chains follows, all from one sample in a study of cytomegalovirus exposure and HLA in healthy donors. TCRdb's copy holds only in-frame clones and misses some; the assay was immunoSEQ multiplex PCR. The top ten clones hold around 3% of a sample with some 150,000 clones, roughly 91% of them seen once. Material: PBMCs. The receptors here all came from a man younger than 35 in good health and CMV-seronegative. Both conserved end residues are part of each CDR3.

V	J	CDR3
TRBV28	TRBJ2-7	CASSYGLAVSSYEQYF
TRBV5-1	TRBJ1-5	CASSLDRASNQPQHF
TRBV28	TRBJ2-4	CASSFKAGPEF
TRBV29-1	TRBJ2-1	CSVSPDPGTGLNEQFF
TRBV2	TRBJ2-2	CASRALAGPTGELFF
TRBV6-5	TRBJ1-1	CASSYAEQGNTEAFF
TRBV6-1	TRBJ1-2	CASSAANFNPRVYGYTF
TRBV6-5	TRBJ1-6	CASSYPRPTGNSPLHF
TRBV4-1	TRBJ1-1	CASSQDPDTEAFF
TRBV6-7	TRBJ2-3	CASSYSLAGVGTDTQYF
TRBV28	TRBJ2-4	CASSPQVLVAKNIQYF
TRBV10-3	TRBJ1-1	CAISESRGPGGTEAFF
TRBV7-9	TRBJ1-6	CASSQGQGVRNSPLHF
TRBV6-1	TRBJ2-2	CASCSGTPGELFF
TRBV7-9	TRBJ1-5	CASSLVRLGARGNQPQHF